This record looks at one T cell receptor (beta chain) sequence and its context. The antigen remains undetermined. The entry originates in a study of shared clonotypes between healthy human individuals. Study-wide context: The people who gave samples were a couple of women and a few men aged 18 to 49. General study findings and limits: Sharing across four donors was highest in naive CD4 (roughly 5%) and lowest in memory CD8 (roughly 0.4%).

Per the original methods: Filtering differed because ImmunoSEQ produced junction-only sequences that carried no quality scores. Sequencing was performed with immunoSEQ multiplex PCR; in TCRdb, only in-frame clones are kept and a portion is missing. Clone size and V and J calls were adopted from that table, with D and trimming inferred from the DNA. The sample holds around 650,000 clones; about 96% are singletons and the top ten take 0.11%. Positively selected for CCR7, the CD45RO-negative cells used as naive CD8 cells excluded terminally differentiated effector memory CD45RA+ cells. This clonotype was sampled from a woman aged 25 to 39 in good health. Sequenced material: naive CD8+ T cells sorted from blood.

The CDR3 loop reads CASSGSNYGYTF. For the CDR3, the DNA is TGTGCCAGCTCCGGCTCAAACTATGGCTACACCTTC. The J gene is TRBJ1-2, the V gene TRBV28, with D uncertain. Trimming left V 8 bases short and J 2 bases short, with 9 bases between. The CDR3 covers 12 residues. Germline lookup yields CDR1 MDHEN and CDR2 SYDVKM.